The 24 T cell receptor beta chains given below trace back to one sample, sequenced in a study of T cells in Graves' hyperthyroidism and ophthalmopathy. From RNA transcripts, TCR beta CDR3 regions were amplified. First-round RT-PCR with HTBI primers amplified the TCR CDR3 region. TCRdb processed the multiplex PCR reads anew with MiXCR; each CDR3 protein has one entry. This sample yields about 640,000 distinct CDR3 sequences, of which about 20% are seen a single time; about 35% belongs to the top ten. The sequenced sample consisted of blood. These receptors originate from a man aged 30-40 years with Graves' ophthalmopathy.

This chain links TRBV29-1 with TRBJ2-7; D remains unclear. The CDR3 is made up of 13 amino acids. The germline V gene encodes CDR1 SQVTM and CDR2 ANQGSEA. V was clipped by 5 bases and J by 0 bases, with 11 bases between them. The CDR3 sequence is CSVSTTDSYEQYF. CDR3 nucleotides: TGCAGCGTTTCCACGACTGACTCCTACGAGCAGTACTTC.

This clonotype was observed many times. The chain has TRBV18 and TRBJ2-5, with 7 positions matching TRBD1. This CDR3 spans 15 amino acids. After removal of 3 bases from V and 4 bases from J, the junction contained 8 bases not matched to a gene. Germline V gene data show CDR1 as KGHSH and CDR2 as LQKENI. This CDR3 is CASSPRTGRVETQYF. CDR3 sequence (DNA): TGTGCCAGCTCACCGCGGACAGGCAGGGTAGAGACCCAGTACTTC.

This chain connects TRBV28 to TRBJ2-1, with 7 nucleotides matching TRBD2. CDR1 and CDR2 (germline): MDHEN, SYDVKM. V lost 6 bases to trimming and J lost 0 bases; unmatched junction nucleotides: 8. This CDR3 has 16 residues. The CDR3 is CASRPGGDISYNEQFF. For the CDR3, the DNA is TGTGCCAGCAGACCGGGAGGCGATATCTCCTACAATGAGCAGTTCTTC.

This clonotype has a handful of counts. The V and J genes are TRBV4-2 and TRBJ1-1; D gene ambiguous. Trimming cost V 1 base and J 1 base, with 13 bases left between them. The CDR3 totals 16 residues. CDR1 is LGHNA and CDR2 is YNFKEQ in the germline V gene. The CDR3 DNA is TGTGCCAGCAGCCAAGGAATCGCCGAGGGGAACACTGAAGCTTTCTTT. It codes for CASSQGIAEGNTEAFF.

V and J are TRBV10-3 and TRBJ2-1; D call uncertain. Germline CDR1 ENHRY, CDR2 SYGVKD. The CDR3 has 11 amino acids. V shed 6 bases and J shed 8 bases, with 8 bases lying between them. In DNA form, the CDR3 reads TGTGCCATCAGGGAGAGTGATGAGCAGTTCTTC. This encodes CAIRESDEQFF.

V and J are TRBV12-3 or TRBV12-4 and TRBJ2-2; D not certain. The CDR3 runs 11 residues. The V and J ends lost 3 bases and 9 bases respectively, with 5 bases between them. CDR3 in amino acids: CASSFNRELFF. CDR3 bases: TGTGCCAGCAGTTTCAATAGGGAGCTGTTTTTT.

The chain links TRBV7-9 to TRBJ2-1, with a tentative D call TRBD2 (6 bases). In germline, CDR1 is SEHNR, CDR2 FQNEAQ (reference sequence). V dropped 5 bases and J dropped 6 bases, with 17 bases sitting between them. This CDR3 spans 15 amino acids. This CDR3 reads CASSRGDPRANEQFF. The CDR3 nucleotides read TGTGCCAGCAGCCGCGGGGACCCAAGGGCCAATGAGCAGTTCTTC.

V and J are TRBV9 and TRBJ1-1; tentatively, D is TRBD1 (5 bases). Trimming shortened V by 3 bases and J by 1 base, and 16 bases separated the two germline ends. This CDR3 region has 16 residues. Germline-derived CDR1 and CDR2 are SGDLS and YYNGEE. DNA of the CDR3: TGTGCCAGCAGCGGACCAGGAGGTGGGGCGAACACTGAAGCTTTCTTT. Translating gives CASSGPGGGANTEAFF.

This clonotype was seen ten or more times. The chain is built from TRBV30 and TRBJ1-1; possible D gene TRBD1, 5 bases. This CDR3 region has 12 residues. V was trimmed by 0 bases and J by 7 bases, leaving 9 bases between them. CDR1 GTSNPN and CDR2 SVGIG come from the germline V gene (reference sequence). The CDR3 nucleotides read TGTGCCTGGAGTGTGGGGGGAGGTGAAGCTTTCTTT. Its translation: CAWSVGGGEAFF.

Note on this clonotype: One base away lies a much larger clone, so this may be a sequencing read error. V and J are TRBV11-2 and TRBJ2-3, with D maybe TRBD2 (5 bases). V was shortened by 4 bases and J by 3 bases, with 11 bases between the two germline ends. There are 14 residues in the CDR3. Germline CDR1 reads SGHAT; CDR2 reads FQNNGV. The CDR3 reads CASSYPGVTDTQYF. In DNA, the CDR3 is TGTGCCAGCAGCTACCCCGGGGTGACAGATACGCAGTATTTT.

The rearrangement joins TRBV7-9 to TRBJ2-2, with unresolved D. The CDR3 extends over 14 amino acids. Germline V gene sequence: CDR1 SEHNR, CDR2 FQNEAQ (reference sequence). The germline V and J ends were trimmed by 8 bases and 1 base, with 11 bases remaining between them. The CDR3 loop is CASGILGNTGELFF. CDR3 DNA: TGTGCCAGCGGGATTCTGGGGAACACCGGGGAGCTGTTTTTT.

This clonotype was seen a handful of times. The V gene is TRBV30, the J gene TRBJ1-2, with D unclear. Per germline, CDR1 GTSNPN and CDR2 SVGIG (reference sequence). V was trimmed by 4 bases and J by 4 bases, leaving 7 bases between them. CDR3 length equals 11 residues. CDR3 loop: CAWTEGYGYTF. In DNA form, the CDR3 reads TGTGCCTGGACGGAGGGCTATGGCTACACCTTC.

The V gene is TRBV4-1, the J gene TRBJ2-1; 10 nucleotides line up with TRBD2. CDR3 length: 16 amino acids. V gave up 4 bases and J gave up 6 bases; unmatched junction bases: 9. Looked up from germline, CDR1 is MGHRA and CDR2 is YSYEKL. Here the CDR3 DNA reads TGCGCCAGCAGCCGCACTATAGCGGGAGGTCCCAATGAGCAGTTCTTC. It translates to CASSRTIAGGPNEQFF.

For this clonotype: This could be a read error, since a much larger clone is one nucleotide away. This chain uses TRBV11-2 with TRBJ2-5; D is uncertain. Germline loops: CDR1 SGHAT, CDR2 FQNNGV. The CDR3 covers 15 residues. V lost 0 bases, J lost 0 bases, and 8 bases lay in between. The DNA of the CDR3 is TGTGCCAGCAGCTTAGACCCTAGGGACCAAGAGACCCAGTACTTC. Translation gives CASSLDPRDQETQYF. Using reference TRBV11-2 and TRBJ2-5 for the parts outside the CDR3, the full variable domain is EAGVAQSPRYKIIEKRQSVAFWCNPISGHATLYWYQQILGQGPKLLIQFQNNGVVDDSQLPKDRFSAERLKGVDSTLKIQPAKLEDSAVYLCASSLDPRDQETQYFGPGTRLLVL.

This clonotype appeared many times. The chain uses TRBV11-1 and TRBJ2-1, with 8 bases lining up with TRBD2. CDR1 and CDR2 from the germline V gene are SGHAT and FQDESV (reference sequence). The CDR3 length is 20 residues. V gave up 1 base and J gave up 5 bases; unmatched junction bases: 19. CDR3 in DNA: TGTGCCAGCAGCTTAGGTGGGTATGCGTTGGCGACTAGCGATCACAATGAGCAGTTCTTC. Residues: CASSLGGYALATSDHNEQFF. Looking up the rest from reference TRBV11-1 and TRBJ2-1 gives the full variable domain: EAEVAQSPRYKITEKSQAVAFWCDPISGHATLYWYRQILGQGPELLVQFQDESVVDDSQLPKDRFSAERLKGVDSTLKIQPAELGDSAMYLCASSLGGYALATSDHNEQFFGPGTRLTVL.

CDR3 residues: CASTPGQGNYGYTF. CDR3 sequence (DNA): TGTGCCAGCACCCCGGGACAGGGAAACTATGGCTACACCTTC. The chain carries TRBV9 and TRBJ1-2; 9 bases line up with TRBD1. The CDR3 is 14 residues long. Trimming at V came to 6 bases and at J to 2 bases, leaving 5 bases not matched to a gene. Germline-derived CDR1 and CDR2 are SGDLS and YYNGEE. Together with reference TRBV9 and TRBJ1-2, the CDR3 gives the full variable domain: DSGVTQTPKHLITATGQRVTLRCSPRSGDLSVYWYQQSLDQGLQFLIQYYNGEERAKGNILERFSAQQFPDLHSELNLSSLELGDSALYFCASTPGQGNYGYTFGSGTRLTVV.

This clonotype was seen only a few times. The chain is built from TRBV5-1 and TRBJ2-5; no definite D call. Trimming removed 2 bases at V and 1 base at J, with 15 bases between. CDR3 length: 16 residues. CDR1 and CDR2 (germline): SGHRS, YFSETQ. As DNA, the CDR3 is TGCGCCAGCAGCTTTTCCCTCGTTGGCACCCAAGAGACCCAGTACTTC. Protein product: CASSFSLVGTQETQYF. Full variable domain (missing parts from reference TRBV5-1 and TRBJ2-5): KAGVTQTPRYLIKTRGQQVTLSCSPISGHRSVSWYQQTPGQGLQFLFEYFSETQRNKGNFPGRFSGRQFSNSRSEMNVSTLELGDSALYLCASSFSLVGTQETQYFGPGTRLLVL.

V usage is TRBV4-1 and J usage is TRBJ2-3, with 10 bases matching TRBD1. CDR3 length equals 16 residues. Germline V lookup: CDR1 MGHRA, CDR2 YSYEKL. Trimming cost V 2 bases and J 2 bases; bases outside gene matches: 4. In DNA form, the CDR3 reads TGCGCCAGCAGCCAACTGACAGGGGGCACCACAGATACGCAGTATTTT. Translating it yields CASSQLTGGTTDTQYF.

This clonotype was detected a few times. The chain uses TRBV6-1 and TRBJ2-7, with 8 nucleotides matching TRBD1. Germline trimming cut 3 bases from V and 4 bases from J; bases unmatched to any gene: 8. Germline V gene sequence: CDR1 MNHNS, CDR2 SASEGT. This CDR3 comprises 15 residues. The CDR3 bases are TGTGCCAGCAGTGAGGAAACCGGGACAGGATACGAGCAGTACTTC. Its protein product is CASSEETGTGYEQYF.

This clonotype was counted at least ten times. Written as DNA, the CDR3 is TGTGCCAGCAGTTTACCCCCCCGGGGACTGGTCACAGATACGCAGTATTTT. Its translation is CASSLPPRGLVTDTQYF. V and J are TRBV12-3 or TRBV12-4 and TRBJ2-3, with D maybe TRBD2 (6 bases). This CDR3 spans 17 amino acids. Between the trimmed V and J ends, which lost 2 bases and 2 bases, there was a span of 17 bases.

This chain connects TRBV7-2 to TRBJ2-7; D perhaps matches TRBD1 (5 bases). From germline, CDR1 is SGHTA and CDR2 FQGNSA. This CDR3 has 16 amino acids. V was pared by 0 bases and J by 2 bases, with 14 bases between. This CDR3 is CASSLAGAAIAYEQYF. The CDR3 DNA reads TGTGCCAGCAGCTTAGCTGGGGCCGCAATCGCCTACGAGCAGTACTTC.

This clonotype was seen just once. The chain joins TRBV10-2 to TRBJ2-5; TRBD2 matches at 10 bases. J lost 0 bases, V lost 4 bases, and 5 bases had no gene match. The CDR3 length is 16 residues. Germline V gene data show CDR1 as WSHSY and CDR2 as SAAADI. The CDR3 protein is CASSGYSGRNQETQYF. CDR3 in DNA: TGCGCCAGCAGTGGATATAGCGGGAGGAACCAAGAGACCCAGTACTTC.

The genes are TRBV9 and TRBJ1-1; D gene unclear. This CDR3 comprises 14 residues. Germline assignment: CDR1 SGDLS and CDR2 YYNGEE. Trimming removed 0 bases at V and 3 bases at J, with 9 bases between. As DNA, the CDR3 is TGTGCCAGCAGCGTAGACCAACGGGACACTGAAGCTTTCTTT. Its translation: CASSVDQRDTEAFF. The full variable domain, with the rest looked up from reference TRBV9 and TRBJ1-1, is DSGVTQTPKHLITATGQRVTLRCSPRSGDLSVYWYQQSLDQGLQFLIQYYNGEERAKGNILERFSAQQFPDLHSELNLSSLELGDSALYFCASSVDQRDTEAFFGQGTRLTVV.

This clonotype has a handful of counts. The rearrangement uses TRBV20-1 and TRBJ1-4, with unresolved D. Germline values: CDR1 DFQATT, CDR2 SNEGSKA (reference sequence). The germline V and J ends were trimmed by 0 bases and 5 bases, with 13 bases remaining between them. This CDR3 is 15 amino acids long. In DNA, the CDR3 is TGCAGTGCTAGAGATCAGCTAAGTTACAATGAAAAACTGTTTTTT. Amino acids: CSARDQLSYNEKLFF.